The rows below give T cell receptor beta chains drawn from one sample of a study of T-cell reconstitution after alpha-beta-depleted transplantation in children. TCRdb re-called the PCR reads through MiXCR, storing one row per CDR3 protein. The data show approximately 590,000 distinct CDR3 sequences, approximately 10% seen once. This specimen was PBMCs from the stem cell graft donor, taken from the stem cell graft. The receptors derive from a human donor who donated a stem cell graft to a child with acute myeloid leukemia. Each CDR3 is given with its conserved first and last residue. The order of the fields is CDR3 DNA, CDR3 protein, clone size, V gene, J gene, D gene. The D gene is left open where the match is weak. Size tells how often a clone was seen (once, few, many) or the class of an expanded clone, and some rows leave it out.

CDR3 DNA: TGCAGTGCTAGCCCGACAGGGAAGGCTACCTACGAGCAGTACTTC; CDR3 protein: CSASPTGKATYEQYF; clone size: -; V gene: TRBV20-1; J gene: TRBJ2-7; D gene: TRBD1
CDR3 DNA: TGTGCCAGCGAGAGACCGAACACTGAAGCTTTCTTT; CDR3 protein: CASERPNTEAFF; clone size: many; V gene: TRBV28; J gene: TRBJ1-1; D gene: -
CDR3 DNA: TGTGCCAGCAGAAGGACTAGCGGCACAGATACGCAGTATTTT; CDR3 protein: CASRRTSGTDTQYF; clone size: few; V gene: TRBV3-1; J gene: TRBJ2-3; D gene: TRBD2
CDR3 DNA: TGCGCCAGCAGGCTAAGGGGTACGGAGTACTACGAGCAGTACTTC; CDR3 protein: CASRLRGTEYYEQYF; clone size: few; V gene: TRBV5-1; J gene: TRBJ2-7; D gene: -
CDR3 DNA: TGTGCCAGCAGCCAAGGACAGGGACAGGGGAATCAGCCCCAGCATTTT; CDR3 protein: CASSQGQGQGNQPQHF; clone size: many; V gene: TRBV4-2; J gene: TRBJ1-5; D gene: TRBD1
CDR3 DNA: TGTGCCAGCAGTTTATTGGGGTCCCACGGGGGCTACACCTTC; CDR3 protein: CASSLLGSHGGYTF; clone size: many; V gene: TRBV28; J gene: TRBJ1-2; D gene: -
CDR3 DNA: TGCAGTGCTAGAGATTTCCGGGATAATCAGCCCCAGCATTTT; CDR3 protein: CSARDFRDNQPQHF; clone size: many; V gene: TRBV20-1; J gene: TRBJ1-5; D gene: -
CDR3 DNA: TGCAGTGCTAGAGATCCGGGGGGCGCGACAGATACGCAGTATTTT; CDR3 protein: CSARDPGGATDTQYF; clone size: -; V gene: TRBV20-1; J gene: TRBJ2-3; D gene: -
CDR3 DNA: TGTGCCAGCAGTTCCCCTGGTAGCTCTGGGGCCAACGTCCTGACTTTC; CDR3 protein: CASSSPGSSGANVLTF; clone size: many; V gene: TRBV27; J gene: TRBJ2-6; D gene: -
CDR3 DNA: TGTGCCAGCGGCGGTAGCGGGACCGGCGAGCAGTTCTTC; CDR3 protein: CASGGSGTGEQFF; clone size: few; V gene: TRBV11-2; J gene: TRBJ2-1; D gene: TRBD2
CDR3 DNA: TGCGCCAGCAGCCAAGATCTTCAGACTACCGGGGAGCTGTTTTTT; CDR3 protein: CASSQDLQTTGELFF; clone size: -; V gene: TRBV4-3; J gene: TRBJ2-2; D gene: -
CDR3 DNA: TGTGCCAGCAGCCCTCAGGACAGGGGAGATGAAAAACTGTTTTTT; CDR3 protein: CASSPQDRGDEKLFF; clone size: -; V gene: TRBV7-9; J gene: TRBJ1-4; D gene: TRBD1
CDR3 DNA: TGTGCCAGCAGCTCGACCGCCACCGGGGAGCTGTTTTTT; CDR3 protein: CASSSTATGELFF; clone size: -; V gene: TRBV6-1; J gene: TRBJ2-2; D gene: -
CDR3 DNA: TGTGCCAGCAGTTTAGAGACAGGGCGTGAAGAGACCCAGTACTTC; CDR3 protein: CASSLETGREETQYF; clone size: -; V gene: TRBV12-3/TRBV12-4; J gene: TRBJ2-5; D gene: TRBD1
CDR3 DNA: TGTGCCAGCAGCCTCTCCCTACCCTACAATGAGCAGTTCTTC; CDR3 protein: CASSLSLPYNEQFF; clone size: many; V gene: TRBV12-3/TRBV12-4; J gene: TRBJ2-1; D gene: -
CDR3 DNA: TGTGCCAGCAGTCACGGGGGGGGGAGTGGTTACAATGAGCAGTTCTTC; CDR3 protein: CASSHGGGSGYNEQFF; clone size: -; V gene: TRBV3-1; J gene: TRBJ2-1; D gene: TRBD2
CDR3 DNA: TGTGCTAGCAGCTTAGCGCTGAGGGAGACCCAGTACTTC; CDR3 protein: CASSLALRETQYF; clone size: -; V gene: TRBV7-7; J gene: TRBJ2-5; D gene: -
CDR3 DNA: TGTGCCAGCAGCCAAGAGAAGGTAGCGGGAGGAGGGCCGGGGGCTTCAGATACGCAGTATTTT; CDR3 protein: CASSQEKVAGGGPGASDTQYF; clone size: -; V gene: TRBV4-2; J gene: TRBJ2-3; D gene: TRBD2
CDR3 DNA: TGTGCCAGCAGCCCCCGCGGACTCCACACAGATACGCAGTATTTT; CDR3 protein: CASSPRGLHTDTQYF; clone size: many; V gene: TRBV7-2; J gene: TRBJ2-3; D gene: -
CDR3 DNA: TGCAGTGCGTTCGCCTACGAGCAGTACTTC; CDR3 protein: CSAFAYEQYF; clone size: few; V gene: TRBV20-1; J gene: TRBJ2-7; D gene: -
CDR3 DNA: TGCGCCAGCAGCTTAGCGGGGACGCAAGGCGCCCAGTACTTC; CDR3 protein: CASSLAGTQGAQYF; clone size: -; V gene: TRBV5-1; J gene: TRBJ2-5; D gene: TRBD2
CDR3 DNA: TGTGCCAGCAGCATGACTAGCGGGGCTTACAATGAGCAGTTCTTC; CDR3 protein: CASSMTSGAYNEQFF; clone size: -; V gene: TRBV7-2; J gene: TRBJ2-1; D gene: TRBD2
CDR3 DNA: TGTGCCAGCAGCTTCGGGACAGGGGAGTACACTGAAGCTTTCTTT; CDR3 protein: CASSFGTGEYTEAFF; clone size: many; V gene: TRBV7-2; J gene: TRBJ1-1; D gene: TRBD1
CDR3 DNA: TGCAGTGCTAGGGAAAGACTAGCGGGACTTCAGCAGTTCTTC; CDR3 protein: CSARERLAGLQQFF; clone size: many; V gene: TRBV20-1; J gene: TRBJ2-1; D gene: TRBD2
CDR3 DNA: TGCAGTGCTGGCCCTCTCCAGCGTGAATACAATGAGCAGTTCTTC; CDR3 protein: CSAGPLQREYNEQFF; clone size: many; V gene: TRBV20-1; J gene: TRBJ2-1; D gene: -
CDR3 DNA: TGTGCCAGCAGTGAATTGGGACAGGGGGCGAGAAATGAGCAGTTCTTC; CDR3 protein: CASSELGQGARNEQFF; clone size: once; V gene: TRBV6-1; J gene: TRBJ2-1; D gene: TRBD1
CDR3 DNA: TGTGCCATCAGTGAGTCTAGCGGGAGCAGGGATACGCAGTATTTT; CDR3 protein: CAISESSGSRDTQYF; clone size: -; V gene: TRBV10-3; J gene: TRBJ2-3; D gene: TRBD2
CDR3 DNA: TGCAGTGCTAGAGAGTTCGGGACAGGGGGTTTCGATACGCAGTATTTT; CDR3 protein: CSAREFGTGGFDTQYF; clone size: few; V gene: TRBV20-1; J gene: TRBJ2-3; D gene: TRBD1
CDR3 DNA: TGCAGTGCTCAGGAGGTTGGGACCGGGGAGCTGTTTTTT; CDR3 protein: CSAQEVGTGELFF; clone size: few; V gene: TRBV20-1; J gene: TRBJ2-2; D gene: -
CDR3 DNA: TGCAGTGCGCCACTAGCGGCAAGCCCCGGGGAGCTGTTTTTT; CDR3 protein: CSAPLAASPGELFF; clone size: -; V gene: TRBV20-1; J gene: TRBJ2-2; D gene: TRBD2
CDR3 DNA: TGTGCCAGCAGTTTACTGGCGGATGCTAATACGCAGTATTTT; CDR3 protein: CASSLLADANTQYF; clone size: few; V gene: TRBV12-3/TRBV12-4; J gene: TRBJ2-3; D gene: -
CDR3 DNA: TGCAGTGCTAGAGATCTCAGAGCGGGAGAGCCCTACGAGCAGTACTTC; CDR3 protein: CSARDLRAGEPYEQYF; clone size: few; V gene: TRBV20-1; J gene: TRBJ2-7; D gene: TRBD2
CDR3 DNA: TGTGCCAGCAGCCAAGACATACTTCTTCGTGAGCAGTACTTC; CDR3 protein: CASSQDILLREQYF; clone size: -; V gene: TRBV3-1; J gene: TRBJ2-7; D gene: -
CDR3 DNA: TGTGCCAGCAGTTTATCACTAGCGGGAGGGGCCTACGAGCAGTACTTC; CDR3 protein: CASSLSLAGGAYEQYF; clone size: -; V gene: TRBV27; J gene: TRBJ2-7; D gene: TRBD2
CDR3 DNA: TGCGCCAGCAGCTTGGCCGGGACAGGGGGAAATTCACCCCTCCACTTT; CDR3 protein: CASSLAGTGGNSPLHF; clone size: few; V gene: TRBV5-1; J gene: TRBJ1-6; D gene: TRBD1
CDR3 DNA: TGCAGTGCTAGAGCCCTTAGCGGGACAGCGAACACCGGGGAGCTGTTTTTT; CDR3 protein: CSARALSGTANTGELFF; clone size: few; V gene: TRBV20-1; J gene: TRBJ2-2; D gene: -
CDR3 DNA: TGCAGTGCTAGGGGGCGGGGTAACTACAATGAGCAGTTCTTC; CDR3 protein: CSARGRGNYNEQFF; clone size: few; V gene: TRBV20-1; J gene: TRBJ2-1; D gene: -
CDR3 DNA: TGTGCCAGCAGTGCGTATGGGGGCATTCAGTACTTC; CDR3 protein: CASSAYGGIQYF; clone size: -; V gene: TRBV12-3/TRBV12-4; J gene: TRBJ2-4; D gene: -
CDR3 DNA: TGTGCCAGCAGCGTAGGGGTGGCCGGGGAGCTGTTTTTT; CDR3 protein: CASSVGVAGELFF; clone size: -; V gene: TRBV7-9; J gene: TRBJ2-2; D gene: -
CDR3 DNA: TGTGCCAGCAGCCCCAGGTACCCCAGGAACACCGGGGAGCTGTTTTTT; CDR3 protein: CASSPRYPRNTGELFF; clone size: -; V gene: TRBV3-1; J gene: TRBJ2-2; D gene: -
CDR3 DNA: TGTGCCAGCAGCCCCATAGGGTCGTCTGGCTACACCTTC; CDR3 protein: CASSPIGSSGYTF; clone size: many; V gene: TRBV9; J gene: TRBJ1-2; D gene: -